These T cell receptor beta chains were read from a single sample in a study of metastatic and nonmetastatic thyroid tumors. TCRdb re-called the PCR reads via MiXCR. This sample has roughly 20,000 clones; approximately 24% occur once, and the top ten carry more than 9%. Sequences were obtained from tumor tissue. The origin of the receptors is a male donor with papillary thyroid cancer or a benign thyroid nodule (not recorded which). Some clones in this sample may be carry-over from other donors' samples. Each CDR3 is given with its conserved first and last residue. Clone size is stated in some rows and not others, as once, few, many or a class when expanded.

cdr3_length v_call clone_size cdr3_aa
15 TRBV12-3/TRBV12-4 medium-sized CASVGQLVFTDTQYF
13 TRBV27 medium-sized CASSQQGNTEAFF
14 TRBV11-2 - CASILPGTCYEQYF
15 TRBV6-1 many CASSYGDNKNYGYTF
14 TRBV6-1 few CASSDRGLSYEQYF
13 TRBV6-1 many CASSLLAHYEQYF
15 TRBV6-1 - CASSDNEGIREPQHF
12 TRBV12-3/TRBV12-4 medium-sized CASKSSAYEQYF
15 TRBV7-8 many CASSLEGGYSYEQYF
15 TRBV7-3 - CASSQTGSSGNTIYF
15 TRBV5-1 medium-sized CASSKTSGSRHEQYF
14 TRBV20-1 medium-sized CSASYGTSDYEQYF
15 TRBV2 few CASRVDIRSGNTIYF
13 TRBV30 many CAWSAGTGSPLHF
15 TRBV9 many CASSSGTGIHNEQFF
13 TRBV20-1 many CSAFRTGTHEQYF
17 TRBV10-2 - CASSASGYLGVYYCYTF
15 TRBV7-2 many CASSLGEGSTDTQYF
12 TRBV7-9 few CASSFLGVEQYF
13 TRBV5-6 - CASSLETFYGYTF
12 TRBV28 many CASRRGIGKLFF
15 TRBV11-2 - CSSSSQGASTYTQYF
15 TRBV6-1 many CASSDGGSGANVLTF
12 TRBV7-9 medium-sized CASSQEQETQYF
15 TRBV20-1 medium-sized CSAGISGGDRYEQYF
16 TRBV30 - CAWSVIRLDRTYEQYF
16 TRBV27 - CASSLGRGGRDTPLHF
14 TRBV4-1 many CASSHPRGYTEAFF
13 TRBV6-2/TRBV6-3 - CASSHISGNTIYF
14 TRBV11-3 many CASSGLTGVDTIYF
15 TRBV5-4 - CSSSYTGRQNNEQFF
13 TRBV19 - CASSNQLNTEAFF
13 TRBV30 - CAWRGQGADTQYF
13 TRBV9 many CASSVVGDSPLHF
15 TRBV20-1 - CSAHSMGPSNQPQHF
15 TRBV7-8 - CASSLSGAQGYGYTF
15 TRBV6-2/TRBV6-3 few CASSNSRKVTDTQYF
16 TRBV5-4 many CASSLGRERSYNEQFF